This TCR beta chain was identified during a study of graft-versus-host responses after intestinal transplantation (dated by TCRdb to the early 2020s). Notes on the research overall: The transplants that recipients got were multivisceral, liver-intestinal, or isolated intestinal. Of the 20 to 25 intestinal transplant recipients enrolled in the cohort, one of whom was a retransplant, 3 patients without pretransplant specimens were excluded. Bulk TCR-beta CDR3 sequencing was used to track graft-versus-host and host-versus-graft alloreactive T cell clones in the graft, circulation and bone marrow after intestinal transplantation. Instead of going to the commercial service, samples from a few later patients were sequenced in-house on an Illumina MiSeq and processed with MiXCR. All recipients received anti-thymocyte globulin induction followed by maintenance tacrolimus and steroids for approximately 3 years. To identify alloreactive clones, pre-transplant mixed lymphocyte reaction products were sequenced and then compared with unstimulated pre-transplant donor and recipient T cells. Donor T cell macrochimerism was defined as a peak of at least 4% donor T cells among recipient peripheral blood mononuclear cells.

Details on this clone: The antigen it binds to is not known. No much larger clone is present one base from it, and per-base qualities are unavailable.

Here is what the overall study found, with its caveats: GvH clones turned up in recipient bone marrow, with some appearing earlier in ileal mucosa or blood, a pattern consistent with an intestinal mucosal origin. Early after transplant, peak levels of circulating GvH clones were associated with declines in HvG clones. The relatively low number and heterogeneity of intestinal transplant patients limited the conclusions. High GvH to HvG T cell clonal ratios were observed in the allografts of patients with donor T cell macrochimerism.

The method behind the library was the immunoSEQ multiplex PCR assay. In most patients, genomic DNA was isolated using the Qiagen DNeasy Blood and Tissue Kit and sent frozen to Adaptive Biotechnologies for TCR sequencing. For most patients, genomic DNA was subjected to high-throughput TCR-beta CDR3 sequencing by Adaptive Biotechnologies. As for the authors' bioinformatics: Adaptive's ImmunoSEQ software was the source of the TCR sequencing data for about 18 patients, while a few other patients were processed with MiXCR and VDJtools. To correct CD4 versus CD8 sorting errors, any sequence found in both subsets at a frequency ratio below 5:1 was removed. CDR3 nucleotide sequences shared between donor and recipient were removed because the origin of such sequences could not be assigned. To be classed as alloreactive, a clone needed at least 2-fold expansion over unstimulated cells and a minimum CFSE-low frequency of 0.002% (template counts) or 0.001% (read counts). Mappable clones were those detected in sequenced pre-transplant spleen, lymph node, or MLR CFSE-low populations of the donor or recipient. Cumulative frequency of alloreactive clones was calculated as a percentage of all sequences weighted by copy number. TCRdb provides this immuneACCESS table in a form limited to in-frame rearrangements. Some clones are lacking; in checked studies, under half of them reflect an unresolved V gene, and why the rest are absent is not known. D and trimming were read from the DNA, whereas the V and J calls and clone size are those reported in that table. The sample includes more than 100,000 clones, with 85% to 95% observed a single time. The ten biggest clones cover 2.5% to 3.5% of the sample.

Here V drops 0 bases and J drops 6 bases, and the junction holds 8 bases not matched to any gene. The germline V gene specifies LGHNA as CDR1 and YNFKEQ as CDR2. From cysteine to phenylalanine, the CDR3 is 16 amino acids long. The DNA shown is the 48-base CDR3, in frame from base 1. According to the study, the label for this sample's time point signals: cells obtained before transplantation from donor or recipient. CD3+CD4+ and CD3+CD8+ populations were FACS-sorted from unstimulated pre-transplant donor and recipient cells taken from spleen or lymph nodes. The sequencing here drew on unstimulated CD8+ T cells sorted from spleen or lymph node cells, taken before intestinal transplant. The chain employs TRBV4-2 and TRBJ1-2; TRBD1 agrees with 9 junctional bases. The receptor was derived from a human donor who received an intestinal transplant. The CDR3 protein is CASSQDVGTGSNGYTF. The nucleotides read TGTGCCAGCAGCCAAGATGTCGGGACAGGGTCTAATGGCTACACCTTC.